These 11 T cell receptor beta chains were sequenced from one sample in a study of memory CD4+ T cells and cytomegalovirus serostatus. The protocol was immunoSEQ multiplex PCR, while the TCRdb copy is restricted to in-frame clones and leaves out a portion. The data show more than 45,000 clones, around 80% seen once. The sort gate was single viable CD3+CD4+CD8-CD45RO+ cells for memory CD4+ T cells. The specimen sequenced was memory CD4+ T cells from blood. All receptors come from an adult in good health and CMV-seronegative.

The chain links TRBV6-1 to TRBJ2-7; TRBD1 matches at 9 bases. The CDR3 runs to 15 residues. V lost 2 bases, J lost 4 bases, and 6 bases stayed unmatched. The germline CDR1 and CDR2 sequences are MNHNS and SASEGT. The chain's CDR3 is CASSESRTGDYEQYF. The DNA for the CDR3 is TGTGCCAGCAGTGAATCGAGGACAGGGGATTACGAGCAGTACTTC.

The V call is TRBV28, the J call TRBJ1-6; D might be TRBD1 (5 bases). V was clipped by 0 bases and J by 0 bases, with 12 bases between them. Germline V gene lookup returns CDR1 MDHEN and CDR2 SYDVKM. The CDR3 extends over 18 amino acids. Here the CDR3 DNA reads TGTGCCAGCAGTTTATGGTCCCCAGGGCTCTCCTATAATTCACCCCTCCACTTT. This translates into CASSLWSPGLSYNSPLHF.

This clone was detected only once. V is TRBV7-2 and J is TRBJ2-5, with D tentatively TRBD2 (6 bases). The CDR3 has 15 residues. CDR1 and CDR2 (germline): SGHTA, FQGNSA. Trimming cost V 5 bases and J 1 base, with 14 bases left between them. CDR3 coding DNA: TGTGCCAGCAGCGCCCTGGCGGGACTCCAAGAGACCCAGTACTTC. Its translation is CASSALAGLQETQYF.

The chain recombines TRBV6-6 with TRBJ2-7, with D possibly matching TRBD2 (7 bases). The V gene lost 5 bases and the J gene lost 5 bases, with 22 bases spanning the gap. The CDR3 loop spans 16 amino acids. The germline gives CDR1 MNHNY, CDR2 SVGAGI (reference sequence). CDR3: CASSNYGLVGGNEQYF. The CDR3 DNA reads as TGTGCCAGCAGTAACTACGGACTAGTGGGGGGCAACGAGCAGTACTTC.

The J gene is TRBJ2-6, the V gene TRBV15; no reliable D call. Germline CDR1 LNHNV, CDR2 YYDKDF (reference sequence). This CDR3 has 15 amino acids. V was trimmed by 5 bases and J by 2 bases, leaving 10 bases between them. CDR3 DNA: TGTGCCACCAGCCAAGGCACTGCTGGGGCCAACGTCCTGACTTTC. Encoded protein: CATSQGTAGANVLTF.

CDR3 loop: CASSSPRTSEKLFF. The CDR3 region has the DNA TGTGCCAGCAGCTCTCCGCGGACAAGCGAAAAACTGTTTTTT. The rearrangement uses TRBV13 and TRBJ1-4, with a possible D match to TRBD1 (5 bases). The CDR3 is 14 residues long. V lost 4 bases and J 8 bases, leaving 14 bases between the germline ends. Germline V gene lookup returns CDR1 PRHDT and CDR2 FYEKMQ (reference sequence).

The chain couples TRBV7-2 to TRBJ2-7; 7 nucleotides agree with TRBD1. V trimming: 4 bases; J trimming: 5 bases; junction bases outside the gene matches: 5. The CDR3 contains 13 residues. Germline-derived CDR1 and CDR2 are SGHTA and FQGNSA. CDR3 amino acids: CASSSQTGNEQYF. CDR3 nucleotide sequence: TGTGCCAGCAGCTCCCAGACAGGGAACGAGCAGTACTTC.

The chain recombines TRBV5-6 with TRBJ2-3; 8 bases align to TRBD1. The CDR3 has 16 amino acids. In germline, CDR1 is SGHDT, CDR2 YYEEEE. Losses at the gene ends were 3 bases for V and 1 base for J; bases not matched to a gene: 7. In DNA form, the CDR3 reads TGTGCCAGCAGCTGGGCCGTGACAGGGGGCACAGATACGCAGTATTTT. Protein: CASSWAVTGGTDTQYF.

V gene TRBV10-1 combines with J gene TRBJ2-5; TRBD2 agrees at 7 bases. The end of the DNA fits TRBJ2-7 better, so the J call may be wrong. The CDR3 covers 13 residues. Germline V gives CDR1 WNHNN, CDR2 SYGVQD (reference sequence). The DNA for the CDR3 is TGCGCCAGCAGTGCTAGCGGAGCCCTCGAGCAGTACTTC. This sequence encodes CASSASGALEQYF.

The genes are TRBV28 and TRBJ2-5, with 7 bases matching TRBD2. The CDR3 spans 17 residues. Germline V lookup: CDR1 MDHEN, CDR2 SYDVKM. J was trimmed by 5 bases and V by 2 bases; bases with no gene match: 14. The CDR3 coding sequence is TGTGCCAGCAGTTTAGGTCTAGCGGCCATTGGAGGGGAGACCCAGTACTTC. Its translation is CASSLGLAAIGGETQYF.

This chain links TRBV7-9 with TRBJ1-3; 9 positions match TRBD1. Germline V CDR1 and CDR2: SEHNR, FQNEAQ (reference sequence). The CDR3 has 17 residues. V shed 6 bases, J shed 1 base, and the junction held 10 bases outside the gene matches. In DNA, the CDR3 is TGTGCCAGCAGTCCTCCGGGACAGGGTATGTCTGGAAACACCATATATTTT. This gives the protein CASSPPGQGMSGNTIYF.